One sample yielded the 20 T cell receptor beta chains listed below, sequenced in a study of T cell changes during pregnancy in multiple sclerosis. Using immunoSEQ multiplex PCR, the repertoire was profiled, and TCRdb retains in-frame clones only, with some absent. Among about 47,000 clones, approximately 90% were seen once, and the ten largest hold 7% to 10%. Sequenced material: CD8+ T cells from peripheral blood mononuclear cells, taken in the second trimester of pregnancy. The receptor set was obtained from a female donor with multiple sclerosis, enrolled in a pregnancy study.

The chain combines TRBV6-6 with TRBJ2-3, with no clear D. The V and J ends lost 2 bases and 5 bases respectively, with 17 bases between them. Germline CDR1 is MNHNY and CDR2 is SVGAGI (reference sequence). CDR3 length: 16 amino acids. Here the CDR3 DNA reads TGTGCCAGCAGTTACGTCGCGGTCGGGTCCAAAGATACGCAGTATTTT. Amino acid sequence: CASSYVAVGSKDTQYF.

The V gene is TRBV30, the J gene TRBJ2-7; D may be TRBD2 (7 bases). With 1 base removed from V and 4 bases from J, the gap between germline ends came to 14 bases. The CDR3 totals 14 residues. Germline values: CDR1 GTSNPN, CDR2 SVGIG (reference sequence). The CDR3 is CAWSDGGGQYEQYF. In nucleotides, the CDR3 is TGTGCCTGGAGTGATGGCGGGGGCCAATACGAGCAGTACTTC.

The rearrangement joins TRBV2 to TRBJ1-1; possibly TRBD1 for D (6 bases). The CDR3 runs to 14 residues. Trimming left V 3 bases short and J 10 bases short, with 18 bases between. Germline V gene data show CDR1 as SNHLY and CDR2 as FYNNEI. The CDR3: CASSEGGRGDRAFF. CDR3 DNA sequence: TGTGCCAGCAGTGAGGGTGGGAGGGGGGATCGAGCTTTCTTT.

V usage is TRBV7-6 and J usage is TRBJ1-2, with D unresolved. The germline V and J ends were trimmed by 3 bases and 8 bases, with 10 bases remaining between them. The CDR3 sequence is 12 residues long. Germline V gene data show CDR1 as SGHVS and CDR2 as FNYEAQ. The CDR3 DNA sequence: TGTGCCAGCAGCTTTATGGGAGGGGGCTACACCTTC. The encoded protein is CASSFMGGGYTF.

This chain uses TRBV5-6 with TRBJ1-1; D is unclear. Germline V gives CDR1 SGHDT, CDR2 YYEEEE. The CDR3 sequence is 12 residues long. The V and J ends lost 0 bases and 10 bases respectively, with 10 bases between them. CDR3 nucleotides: TGTGCCAGCAGCTTGGGCCTCACGGGAGCTTTCTTT. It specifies CASSLGLTGAFF.

The CDR3 region is CASSQEGLAGGISEQYF. DNA for the CDR3: TGTGCCAGCAGCCAAGAGGGACTAGCGGGAGGGATTTCGGAGCAGTACTTC. The V call is TRBV4-2, the J call TRBJ2-7; 16 bases fit TRBD2. The CDR3 extends over 17 amino acids. With V trimmed by 0 bases and J by 7 bases, 6 bases remained unmatched. The germline CDR1 and CDR2 sequences are LGHNA and YNFKEQ.

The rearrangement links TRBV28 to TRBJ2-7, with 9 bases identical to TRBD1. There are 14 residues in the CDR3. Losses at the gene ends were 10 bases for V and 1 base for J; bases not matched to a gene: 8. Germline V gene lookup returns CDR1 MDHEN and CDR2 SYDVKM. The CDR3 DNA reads TGTGCCACCAAGGGACAGGGACGATCCTACGAGCAGTACTTC. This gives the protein CATKGQGRSYEQYF.

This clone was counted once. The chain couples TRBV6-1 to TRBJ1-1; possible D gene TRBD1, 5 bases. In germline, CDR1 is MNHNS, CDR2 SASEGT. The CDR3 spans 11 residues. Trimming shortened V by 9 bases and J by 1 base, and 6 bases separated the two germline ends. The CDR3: CASTGNTEAFF. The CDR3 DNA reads TGTGCCAGTACAGGGAACACTGAAGCTTTCTTT.

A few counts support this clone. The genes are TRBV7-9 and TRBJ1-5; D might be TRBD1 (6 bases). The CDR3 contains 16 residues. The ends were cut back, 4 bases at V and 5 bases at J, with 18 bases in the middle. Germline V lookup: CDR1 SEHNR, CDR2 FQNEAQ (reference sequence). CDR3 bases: TGTGCCAGCAGCTCCCCCTCCCGGGACAAAGATCAGCCCCAGCATTTT. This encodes CASSSPSRDKDQPQHF.

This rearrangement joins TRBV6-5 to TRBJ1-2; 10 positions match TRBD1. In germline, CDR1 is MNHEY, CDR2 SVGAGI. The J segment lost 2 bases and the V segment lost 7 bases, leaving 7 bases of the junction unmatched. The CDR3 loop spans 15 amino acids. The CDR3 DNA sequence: TGTGCCAGCAAAGACAGGGGGCAAAACAACTATGGCTACACCTTC. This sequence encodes CASKDRGQNNYGYTF.

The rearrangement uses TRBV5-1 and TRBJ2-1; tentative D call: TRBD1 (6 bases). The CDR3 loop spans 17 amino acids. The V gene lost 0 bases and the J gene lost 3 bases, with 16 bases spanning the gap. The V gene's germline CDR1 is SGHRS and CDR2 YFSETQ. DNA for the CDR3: TGCGCCAGCAGCTTGGGAAAGACAGGTCCTTTCTACAATGAGCAGTTCTTC. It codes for CASSLGKTGPFYNEQFF.

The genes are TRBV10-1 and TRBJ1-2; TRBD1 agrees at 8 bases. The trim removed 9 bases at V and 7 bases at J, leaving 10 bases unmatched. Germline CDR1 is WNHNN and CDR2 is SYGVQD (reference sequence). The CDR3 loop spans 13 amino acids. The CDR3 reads CARRSDRAGGYTF. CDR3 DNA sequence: TGCGCCAGGAGATCGGACAGGGCGGGTGGCTACACCTTC.

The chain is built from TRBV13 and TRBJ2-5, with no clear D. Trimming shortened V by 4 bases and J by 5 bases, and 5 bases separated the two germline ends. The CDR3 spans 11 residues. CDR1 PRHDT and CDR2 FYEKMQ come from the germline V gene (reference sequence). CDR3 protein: CASSSGETQYF. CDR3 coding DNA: TGTGCCAGCAGCTCCGGGGAGACCCAGTACTTC.

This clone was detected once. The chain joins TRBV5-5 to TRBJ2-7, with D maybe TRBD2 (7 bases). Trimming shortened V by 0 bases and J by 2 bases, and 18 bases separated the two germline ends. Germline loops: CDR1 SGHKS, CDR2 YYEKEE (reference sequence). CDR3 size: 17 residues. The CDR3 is CASSLDAGWRGPYEQYF. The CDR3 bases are TGTGCCAGCAGCTTGGACGCAGGGTGGCGGGGGCCCTACGAGCAGTACTTC.

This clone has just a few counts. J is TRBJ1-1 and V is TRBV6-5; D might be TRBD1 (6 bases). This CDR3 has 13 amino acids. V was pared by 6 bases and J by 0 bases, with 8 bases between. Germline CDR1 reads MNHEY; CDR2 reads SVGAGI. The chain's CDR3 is CASRGALNTEAFF. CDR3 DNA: TGTGCCAGCAGGGGGGCTTTGAACACTGAAGCTTTCTTT.

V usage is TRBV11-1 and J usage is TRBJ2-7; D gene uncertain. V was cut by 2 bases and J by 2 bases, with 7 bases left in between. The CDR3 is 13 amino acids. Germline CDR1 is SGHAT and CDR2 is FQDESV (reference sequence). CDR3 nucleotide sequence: TGTGCCAGCAGCTTAATCCCCACCTACGAGCAGTACTTC. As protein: CASSLIPTYEQYF.

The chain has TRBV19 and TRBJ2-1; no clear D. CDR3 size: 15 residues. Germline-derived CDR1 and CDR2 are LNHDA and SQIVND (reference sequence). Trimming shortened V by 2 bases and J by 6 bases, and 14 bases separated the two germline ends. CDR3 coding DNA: TGTGCCAGTAGTATAATACAGTCCAAGAGCAATGAGCAGTTCTTC. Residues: CASSIIQSKSNEQFF.

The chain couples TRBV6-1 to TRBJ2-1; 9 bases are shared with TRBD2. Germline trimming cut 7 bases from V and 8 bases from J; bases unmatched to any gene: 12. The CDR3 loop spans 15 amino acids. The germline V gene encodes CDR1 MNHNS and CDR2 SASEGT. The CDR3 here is CASNPQAGGGDEQFF. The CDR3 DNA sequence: TGTGCCAGCAACCCCCAAGCGGGGGGCGGGGATGAGCAGTTCTTC.

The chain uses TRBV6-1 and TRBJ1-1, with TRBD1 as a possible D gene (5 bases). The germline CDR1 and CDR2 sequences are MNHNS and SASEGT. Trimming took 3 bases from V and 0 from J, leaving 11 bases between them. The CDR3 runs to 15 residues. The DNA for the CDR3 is TGTGCCAGCAGTGACCTTCGGGGGATGAACACTGAAGCTTTCTTT. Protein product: CASSDLRGMNTEAFF.

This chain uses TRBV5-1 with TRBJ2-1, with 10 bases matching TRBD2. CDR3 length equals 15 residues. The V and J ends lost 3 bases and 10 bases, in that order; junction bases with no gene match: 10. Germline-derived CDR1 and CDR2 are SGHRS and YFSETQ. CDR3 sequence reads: CASSSSGGAGREQFF. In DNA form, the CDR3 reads TGCGCCAGCAGCTCAAGCGGGGGGGCTGGTCGGGAGCAGTTCTTC.